This T cell receptor beta chain was found in a study of T cells in Graves' hyperthyroidism and ophthalmopathy. Overall study findings and caveats: Within blood appeared most thyroid clonotypes that had expanded above 0.001. Ophthalmopathy was predicted by the model a median of around 5.9 months ahead of onset.

In its sample, this clonotype was seen a few times. Its antigen is not identified. The PBMCs studied were ones that came from roughly 9.1 ml fresh peripheral blood. Germline trimming cut 3 bases from V and 2 bases from J; bases unmatched to any gene: 4. The CDR3 totals 15 residues. The germline V gene encodes CDR1 MNHEY and CDR2 SMNVEV (reference sequence). Researchers amplified the TCR beta CDR3 regions from RNA transcripts. The study used the HTBI primer set for a first-round RT-PCR of the TCR CDR3. One entry per CDR3 protein results from TCRdb running MiXCR on the multiplex PCR reads. The sample carries about 760,000 distinct CDR3 sequences, over 35% recorded once.

The source of this sequence is a middle-aged woman with Graves' hyperthyroidism. Sequencing was performed on blood. The V and J genes are TRBV27 and TRBJ2-7; the match to TRBD2 covers 10 bases. DNA of the CDR3: TGTGCCAGCAGTTTGCGGAGCGGGAGGGCCTACGAGCAGTACTTC. It translates to CASSLRSGRAYEQYF.